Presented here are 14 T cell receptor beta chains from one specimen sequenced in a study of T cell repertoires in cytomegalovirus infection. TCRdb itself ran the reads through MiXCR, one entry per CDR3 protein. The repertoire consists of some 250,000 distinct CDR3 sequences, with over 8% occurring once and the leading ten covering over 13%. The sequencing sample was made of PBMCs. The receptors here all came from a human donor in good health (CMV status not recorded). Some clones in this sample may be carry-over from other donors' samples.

DNA for the CDR3: TGTGCCAGCAGGACGGCAGTTTCGAACACTGAAGCTTTCTTT. Translation gives CASRTAVSNTEAFF. The V and J genes are TRBV12-3 or TRBV12-4 and TRBJ1-1; D uncertain. V gave up 6 bases and J gave up 1 base, with 12 bases separating them. The CDR3 length is 14 residues.

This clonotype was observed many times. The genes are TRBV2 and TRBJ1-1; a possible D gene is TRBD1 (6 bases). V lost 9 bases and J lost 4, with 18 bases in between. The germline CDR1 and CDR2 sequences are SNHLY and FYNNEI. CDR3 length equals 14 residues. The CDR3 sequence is CARSTGMAGTEAFF. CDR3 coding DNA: TGTGCCAGGAGTACAGGGATGGCCGGCACTGAAGCTTTCTTT.

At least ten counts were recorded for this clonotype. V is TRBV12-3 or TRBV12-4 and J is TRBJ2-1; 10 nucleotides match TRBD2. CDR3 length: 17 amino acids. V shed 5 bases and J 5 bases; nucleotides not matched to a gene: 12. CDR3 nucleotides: TGTGCCAGCAGTATAGGCTCCACTAGCGGGAAAGACAATGAGCAGTTCTTC. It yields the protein CASSIGSTSGKDNEQFF.

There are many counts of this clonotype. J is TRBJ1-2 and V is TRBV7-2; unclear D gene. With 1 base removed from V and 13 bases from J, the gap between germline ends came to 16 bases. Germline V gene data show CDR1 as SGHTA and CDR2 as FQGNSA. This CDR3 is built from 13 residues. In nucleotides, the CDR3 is TGTGCCAGCAGCTTAGAGGAAGCCGAGGCACGCACCTTC. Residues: CASSLEEAEARTF.

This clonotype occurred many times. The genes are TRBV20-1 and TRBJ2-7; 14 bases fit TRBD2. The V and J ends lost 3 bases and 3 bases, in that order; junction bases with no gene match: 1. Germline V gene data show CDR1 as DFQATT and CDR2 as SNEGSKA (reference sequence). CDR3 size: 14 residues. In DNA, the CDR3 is TGCAGTGCTAGGGGGACTAGCGGGAGCTACGAGCAGTACTTC. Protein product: CSARGTSGSYEQYF.

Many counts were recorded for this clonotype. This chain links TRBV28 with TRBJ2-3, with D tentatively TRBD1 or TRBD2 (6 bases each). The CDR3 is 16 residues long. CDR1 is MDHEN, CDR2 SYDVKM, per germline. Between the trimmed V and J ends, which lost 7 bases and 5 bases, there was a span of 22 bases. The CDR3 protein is CASNSRVGGLVDTQYF. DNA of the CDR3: TGTGCCAGCAACTCGCGTGTAGGGGGGTTAGTAGATACGCAGTATTTT.

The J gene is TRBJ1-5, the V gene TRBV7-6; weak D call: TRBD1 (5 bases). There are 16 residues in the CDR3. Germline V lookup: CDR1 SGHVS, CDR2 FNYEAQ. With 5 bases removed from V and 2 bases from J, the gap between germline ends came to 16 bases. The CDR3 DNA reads TGTGCCAGCAGCGCCGAGGGCAGGGCGGGCAATCAGCCCCAGCATTTT. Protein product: CASSAEGRAGNQPQHF.

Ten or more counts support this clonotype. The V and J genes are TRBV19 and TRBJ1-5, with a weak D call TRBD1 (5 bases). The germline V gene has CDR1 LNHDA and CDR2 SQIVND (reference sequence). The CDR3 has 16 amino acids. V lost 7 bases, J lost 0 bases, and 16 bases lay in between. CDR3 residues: CASINQGTYSNQPQHF. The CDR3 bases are TGTGCCAGTATCAATCAGGGAACTTATAGCAATCAGCCCCAGCATTTT.

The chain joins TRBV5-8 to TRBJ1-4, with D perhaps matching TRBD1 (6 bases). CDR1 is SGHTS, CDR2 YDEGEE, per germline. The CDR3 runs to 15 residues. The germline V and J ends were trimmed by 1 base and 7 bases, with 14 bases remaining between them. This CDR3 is CASSLIRGGGEKLFF. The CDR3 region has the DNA TGTGCCAGCAGCTTGATAAGAGGGGGAGGTGAAAAACTGTTTTTT.

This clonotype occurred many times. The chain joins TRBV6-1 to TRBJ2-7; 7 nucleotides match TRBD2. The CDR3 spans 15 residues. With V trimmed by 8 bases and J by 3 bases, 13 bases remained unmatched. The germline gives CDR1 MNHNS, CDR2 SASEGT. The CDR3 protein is CASQSGGRDGYEQYF. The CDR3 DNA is TGTGCCAGCCAAAGTGGGGGGAGGGATGGCTACGAGCAGTACTTC.

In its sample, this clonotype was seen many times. The DNA of the CDR3 is TGCAGCGTTGTGGTGGGCGGTGGAGAGACCCAGTACTTC. It is translated as CSVVVGGGETQYF. The chain links TRBV29-1 to TRBJ2-5; D ambiguous. Trimming cost V 4 bases and J 4 bases, with 13 bases left between them. Germline V gene lookup returns CDR1 SQVTM and CDR2 ANQGSEA. CDR3 length equals 13 residues.

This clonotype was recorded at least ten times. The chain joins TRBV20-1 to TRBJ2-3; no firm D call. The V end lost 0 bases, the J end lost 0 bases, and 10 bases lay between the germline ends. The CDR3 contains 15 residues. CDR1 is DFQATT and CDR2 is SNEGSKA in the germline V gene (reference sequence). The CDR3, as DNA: TGCAGTGCTAGAGAAGGCGGAGCTAGCACAGATACGCAGTATTTT. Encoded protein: CSAREGGASTDTQYF.

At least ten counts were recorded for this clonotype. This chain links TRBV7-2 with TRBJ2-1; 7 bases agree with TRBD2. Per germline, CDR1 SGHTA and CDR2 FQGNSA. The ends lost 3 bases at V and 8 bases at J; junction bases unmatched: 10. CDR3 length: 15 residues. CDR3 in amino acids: CASSLGGYQGDEQFF. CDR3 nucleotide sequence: TGTGCCAGCAGCTTGGGGGGGTATCAGGGCGATGAGCAGTTCTTC.

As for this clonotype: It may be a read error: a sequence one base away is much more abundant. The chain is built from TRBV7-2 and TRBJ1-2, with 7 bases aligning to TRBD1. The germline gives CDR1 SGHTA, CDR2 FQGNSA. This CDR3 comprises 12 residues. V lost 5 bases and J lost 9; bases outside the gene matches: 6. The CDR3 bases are TGTGCCAGCAGCGTAGGGGGCGCCCGCTACACCTTC. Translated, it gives CASSVGGARYTF.